This T cell receptor beta chain was sequenced in a study of T cells after yellow fever vaccination. Study-wide results and caveats: Contamination of FACS-sorted repertoires by abundant clonotypes from the bulk population could occur.

It was through 5'RACE template switching that TCR cDNA was made, with a universal primer site and UMIs added. TCRdb re-called the 5' RACE reads through MiXCR, storing one row per CDR3 protein. The sample consists of 620,000 or so distinct CDR3 sequences, 10% to 15% of them appearing once. This clonotype occurred many times. What it binds is not known. V dropped 5 bases and J dropped 7; count of bases not matched to a gene: 8. This CDR3 region has 13 residues. The germline V gene has CDR1 SGHTA and CDR2 FQGNSA. Sequencing was performed on PBMCs, taken on the day of the yellow fever booster vaccination. The chain joins TRBV7-2 to TRBJ2-7; 7 nucleotides agree with TRBD2. The receptor was isolated from a man aged 25-45 years who received the YFV17D yellow fever vaccine. In DNA form, the CDR3 reads TGTGCCAGCAGCCCCGGGACTATGAGGGAGCAGTACTTC. Its translation is CASSPGTMREQYF.